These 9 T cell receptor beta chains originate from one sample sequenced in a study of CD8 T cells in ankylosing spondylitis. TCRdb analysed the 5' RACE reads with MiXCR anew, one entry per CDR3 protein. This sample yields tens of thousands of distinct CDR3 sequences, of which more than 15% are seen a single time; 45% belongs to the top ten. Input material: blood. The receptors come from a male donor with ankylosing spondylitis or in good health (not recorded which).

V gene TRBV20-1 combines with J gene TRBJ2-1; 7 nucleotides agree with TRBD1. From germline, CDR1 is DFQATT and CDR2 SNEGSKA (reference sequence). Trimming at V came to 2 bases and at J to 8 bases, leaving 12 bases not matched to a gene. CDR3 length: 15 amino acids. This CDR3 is CSARRRQGVRDEQFF. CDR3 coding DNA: TGCAGTGCTAGACGTCGACAGGGTGTAAGAGATGAGCAGTTCTTC.

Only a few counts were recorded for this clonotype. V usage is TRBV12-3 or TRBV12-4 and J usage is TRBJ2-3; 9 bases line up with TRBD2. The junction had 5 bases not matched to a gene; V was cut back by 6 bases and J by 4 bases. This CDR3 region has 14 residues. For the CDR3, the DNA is TGTGCCAGCAGACCGGGACTAGCATCAGATACGCAGTATTTT. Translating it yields CASRPGLASDTQYF.

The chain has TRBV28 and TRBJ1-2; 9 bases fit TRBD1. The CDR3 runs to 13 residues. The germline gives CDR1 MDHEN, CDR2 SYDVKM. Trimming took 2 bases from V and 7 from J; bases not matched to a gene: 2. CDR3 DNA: TGTGCCAGCAGTTTAGGGACAGGGTTTGGCTACACCTTC. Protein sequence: CASSLGTGFGYTF.

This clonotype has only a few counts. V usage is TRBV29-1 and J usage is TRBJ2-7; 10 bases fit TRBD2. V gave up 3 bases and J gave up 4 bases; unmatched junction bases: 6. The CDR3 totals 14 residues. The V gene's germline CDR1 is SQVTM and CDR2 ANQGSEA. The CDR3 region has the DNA TGCAGCGTTGATGGGGCTAGCGGGAGTTACGAGCAGTACTTC. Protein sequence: CSVDGASGSYEQYF.

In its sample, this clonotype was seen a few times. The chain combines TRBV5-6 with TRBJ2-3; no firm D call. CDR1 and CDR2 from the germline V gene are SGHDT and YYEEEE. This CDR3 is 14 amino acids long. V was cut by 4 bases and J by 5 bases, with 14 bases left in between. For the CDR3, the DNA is TGTGCCAGCAGCCACGGGCCCCGGCAAGATACGCAGTATTTT. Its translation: CASSHGPRQDTQYF.

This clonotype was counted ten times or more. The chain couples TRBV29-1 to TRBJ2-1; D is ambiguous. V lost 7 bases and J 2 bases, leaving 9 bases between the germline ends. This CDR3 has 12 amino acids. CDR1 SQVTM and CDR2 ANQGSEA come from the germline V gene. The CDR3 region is CSAQVPYNEQFF. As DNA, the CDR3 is TGCAGCGCCCAAGTCCCCTACAATGAGCAGTTCTTC.

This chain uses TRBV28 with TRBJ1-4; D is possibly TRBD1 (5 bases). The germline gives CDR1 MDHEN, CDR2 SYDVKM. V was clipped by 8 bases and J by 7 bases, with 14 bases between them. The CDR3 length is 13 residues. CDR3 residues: CASLGAGVEKLFF. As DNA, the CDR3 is TGTGCCAGCCTTGGGGCGGGAGTTGAAAAACTGTTTTTT.

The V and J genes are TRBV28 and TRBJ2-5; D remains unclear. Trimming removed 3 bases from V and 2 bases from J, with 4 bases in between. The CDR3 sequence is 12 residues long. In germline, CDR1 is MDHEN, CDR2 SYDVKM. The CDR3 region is CASSLRQETQYF. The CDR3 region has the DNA TGTGCCAGCAGTTTGAGGCAAGAGACCCAGTACTTC.

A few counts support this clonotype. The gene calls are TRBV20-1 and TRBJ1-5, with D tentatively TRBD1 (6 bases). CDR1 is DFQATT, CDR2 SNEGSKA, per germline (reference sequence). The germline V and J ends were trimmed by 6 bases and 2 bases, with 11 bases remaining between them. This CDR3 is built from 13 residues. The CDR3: CSARGGGNQPQHF. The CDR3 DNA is TGCAGTGCCAGGGGAGGGGGCAATCAGCCCCAGCATTTT.